One and the same sample provided the 32 T cell receptor beta chains below, sequenced in a study of OX40 agonist ivuxolimab in advanced cancers. The repertoire was sequenced with immunoSEQ multiplex PCR; TCRdb's copy has only in-frame clones and lacks some. The sample comprises about 28,000 clones, around 86% of which are singletons, and more than 25% rests with the top ten. The starting material was CD4+ or CD8+ T cells sorted from blood, obtained in a trial of the OX40 agonist ivuxolimab. The receptors stem from an adult with an advanced solid tumor such as melanoma, head and neck, liver or kidney cancer.

V and J are TRBV7-9 and TRBJ2-5; maybe TRBD2 (6 bases). Trimming removed 2 bases at V and 1 base at J, with 14 bases between. Germline V CDR1 and CDR2: SEHNR, FQNEAQ (reference sequence). The CDR3 runs 16 residues. The CDR3 is CASSLTGAEGQETQYF. The CDR3 DNA is TGTGCCAGCAGCTTAACGGGAGCGGAGGGCCAAGAGACCCAGTACTTC.

The DNA for the CDR3 is TGTGCCAGCAGCCGAAGGGCAGATCTTACAGATACGCAGTATTTT. Its protein product is CASSRRADLTDTQYF. The V gene is TRBV7-8, the J gene TRBJ2-3; D is ambiguous. CDR1 SGHVS and CDR2 FQNEAQ come from the germline V gene. With 5 bases removed from V and 3 bases from J, the gap between germline ends came to 15 bases. The CDR3 consists of 15 residues.

J is TRBJ1-1 and V is TRBV2; unclear D gene. Trimming removed 8 bases at V and 3 bases at J, with 10 bases between. Germline V CDR1 and CDR2: SNHLY, FYNNEI. CDR3 length: 12 amino acids. In nucleotides, the CDR3 is TGTGCCAGCGTAAAGGACGACACTGAAGCTTTCTTT. Protein product: CASVKDDTEAFF.

This CDR3 reads CASSSPGPAQETQYF. The CDR3 DNA sequence: TGTGCCAGCAGTTCTCCGGGGCCGGCACAAGAGACCCAGTACTTC. V is TRBV27 and J is TRBJ2-5; D assignment may be TRBD1 or TRBD2 (5 bases each). The CDR3 sequence is 15 residues long. V lost 4 bases, J lost 2 bases, and 14 bases lay in between. Germline V gene sequence: CDR1 MNHEY, CDR2 SMNVEV (reference sequence).

This clone was found many times. This chain links TRBV9 with TRBJ2-3; D remains unclear. The CDR3 sequence is 16 residues long. The V gene's germline CDR1 is SGDLS and CDR2 YYNGEE. With 3 bases removed from V and 3 bases from J, the gap between germline ends came to 17 bases. The CDR3, as DNA: TGTGCCAGCAGCGCCCCCCGTCGGGTGGGGACAGATACGCAGTATTTT. Encoded protein: CASSAPRRVGTDTQYF. The full variable domain, completed using reference TRBV9 and TRBJ2-3, is DSGVTQTPKHLITATGQRVTLRCSPRSGDLSVYWYQQSLDQGLQFLIQYYNGEERAKGNILERFSAQQFPDLHSELNLSSLELGDSALYFCASSAPRRVGTDTQYFGPGTRLTVL.

The V call is TRBV5-1, the J call TRBJ2-2, with D possibly being TRBD2 (6 bases). V was shortened by 4 bases and J by 3 bases, with 16 bases between the two germline ends. The CDR3 extends over 16 amino acids. In germline, CDR1 is SGHRS, CDR2 YFSETQ. The CDR3 sequence is CASSPTLTSHTGELFF. In DNA, the CDR3 is TGCGCCAGCAGCCCTACGCTTACTAGCCACACCGGGGAGCTGTTTTTT. The variable domain in full, completed from reference TRBV5-1 and TRBJ2-2, reads KAGVTQTPRYLIKTRGQQVTLSCSPISGHRSVSWYQQTPGQGLQFLFEYFSETQRNKGNFPGRFSGRQFSNSRSEMNVSTLELGDSALYLCASSPTLTSHTGELFFGEGSRLTVL.

This clone has just one count. The genes are TRBV6-5 and TRBJ2-2; 9 bases fit TRBD1. The CDR3 is 16 residues long. V lost 4 bases, J lost 6 bases, and 9 bases stayed unmatched. Germline-derived CDR1 and CDR2 are MNHEY and SVGAGI. The CDR3, as DNA: TGTGCCAGCAGTTTAACCGGGACAGGGACCGCCGGGGAGCTGTTTTTT. Residues: CASSLTGTGTAGELFF.

This chain uses TRBV21-1 with TRBJ2-3. TRBV21-1 is recorded as a pseudogene. The CDR3 is made up of 11 amino acids. CDR3 residues: CASSGQRTQYF. CDR3 nucleotide sequence: TGTGCCAGCAGCGGGCAGAGGACGCAGTATTTT.

The chain is built from TRBV5-6 and TRBJ2-5; weak D call: TRBD1 (7 bases). Germline CDR1 is SGHDT and CDR2 is YYEEEE. The CDR3 loop spans 14 amino acids. Trimming stripped 0 bases from V and 5 bases from J, with 11 bases between. CDR3 loop: CASSLEGAGETQYF. The CDR3 DNA reads as TGTGCCAGCAGCTTGGAGGGGGCGGGGGAGACCCAGTACTTC.

This clone has a single count. The genes are TRBV5-6 and TRBJ2-3, with D possibly TRBD1 on 5 matching bases. Per germline, CDR1 SGHDT and CDR2 YYEEEE. The length of the CDR3 is 15 residues. Between the trimmed V and J ends, which lost 1 base and 6 bases, there was a span of 15 bases. The CDR3 sequence is CASSLKGWPSDTQYF. The CDR3 DNA is TGTGCCAGCAGCTTGAAGGGGTGGCCGTCGGATACGCAGTATTTT.

This chain uses TRBV7-9 with TRBJ2-7; possibly TRBD1 for D (6 bases). This CDR3 region has 15 residues. CDR1 is SEHNR, CDR2 FQNEAQ, per germline (reference sequence). V lost 5 bases, J lost 4 bases, and 18 bases lay in between. CDR3 in amino acids: CASSQLWDTQYEQYF. The CDR3 DNA reads TGTGCCAGCAGCCAATTGTGGGACACCCAATACGAGCAGTACTTC.

The chain employs TRBV7-9 and TRBJ2-2; either TRBD1 or TRBD2 may fit D (5 bases each). V shed 5 bases and J shed 1 base, with 11 bases lying between them. Germline CDR1 is SEHNR and CDR2 is FQNEAQ (reference sequence). The CDR3 covers 15 residues. CDR3 loop: CASSPGTKNTGELFF. The CDR3 DNA sequence: TGTGCCAGCAGCCCCGGGACCAAGAACACCGGGGAGCTGTTTTTT.

The CDR3 region has the DNA TGTGCCTGGAGTCATAGCGGGGGGGCTGACGAGCAGTACTTC. Translated: CAWSHSGGADEQYF. This chain links TRBV30 with TRBJ2-7; TRBD2 matches 11 bases. The CDR3 is 14 amino acids. V shed 2 bases, J shed 5 bases, and the junction held 5 bases outside the gene matches. Germline V gene sequence: CDR1 GTSNPN, CDR2 SVGIG (reference sequence).

The chain carries TRBV6-1 and TRBJ2-1, with D perhaps TRBD2 (5 bases). V was pared by 2 bases and J by 5 bases, with 10 bases between. This CDR3 has 14 amino acids. Germline loops: CDR1 MNHNS, CDR2 SASEGT. CDR3 region: CASSEQLRDNEQFF. In nucleotides, the CDR3 is TGTGCCAGCAGTGAACAGCTGAGGGACAATGAGCAGTTCTTC.

This clone was counted once. The chain uses TRBV7-6 and TRBJ2-3; TRBD2 is a possible D gene (7 bases). This CDR3 spans 17 amino acids. Trimming removed 1 base from V and 2 bases from J, with 16 bases in between. Germline assignment: CDR1 SGHVS and CDR2 FNYEAQ. The CDR3 loop reads CASSLEGGAKLTDTQYF. The CDR3 DNA is TGTGCCAGCAGCTTAGAGGGGGGGGCAAAGCTCACAGATACGCAGTATTTT.

The V call is TRBV29-1, the J call TRBJ2-7; perhaps D is TRBD1 or TRBD2 (5 bases each). The germline CDR1 and CDR2 sequences are SQVTM and ANQGSEA. V lost 6 bases and J lost 4, with 16 bases in between. This CDR3 region has 13 residues. The CDR3 region is CSVSRDQLYEQYF. In DNA, the CDR3 is TGCAGCGTATCCCGGGACCAGTTATACGAGCAGTACTTC.

The chain employs TRBV11-2 and TRBJ1-6; TRBD1 is a possible D gene (5 bases). Between the trimmed V and J ends, which lost 1 base and 0 bases, there was a span of 10 bases. The CDR3 contains 17 residues. Germline loops: CDR1 SGHAT, CDR2 FQNNGV. As DNA, the CDR3 is TGTGCCAGCAGCTTAGTTGAGGGGAGCTCCTATAATTCACCCCTCCACTTT. This gives the protein CASSLVEGSSYNSPLHF. The variable domain in full, with the rest retrieved from reference TRBV11-2 and TRBJ1-6, is EAGVAQSPRYKIIEKRQSVAFWCNPISGHATLYWYQQILGQGPKLLIQFQNNGVVDDSQLPKDRFSAERLKGVDSTLKIQPAKLEDSAVYLCASSLVEGSSYNSPLHFGNGTRLTVT.

This chain uses TRBV11-3 with TRBJ2-7; D possibly matches TRBD1 or TRBD2 (5 bases each). The germline V gene has CDR1 SGHNT and CDR2 YENEEA. V dropped 11 bases and J dropped 0 bases, with 11 bases sitting between them. The CDR3 length is 12 residues. The CDR3 DNA reads as TGTGCCGACATGAGGGGCTCCTACGAGCAGTACTTC. It translates to CADMRGSYEQYF.

The chain uses TRBV5-4 and TRBJ1-2; no clear D. This CDR3 has 13 residues. The V end was cut by 3 bases, the J end by 4 bases, with 10 bases between. CDR1 SGHNT and CDR2 YYREEE come from the germline V gene (reference sequence). As DNA, the CDR3 is TGTGCCAGCAGCTCTATGGACCTCTATGGCTACACCTTC. As protein: CASSSMDLYGYTF. Filled out from reference TRBV5-4 and TRBJ1-2, the complete variable domain reads ETGVTQSPTHLIKTRGQQVTLRCSSQSGHNTVSWYQQALGQGPQFIFQYYREEENGRGNFPPRFSGLQFPNYSSELNVNALELDDSALYLCASSSMDLYGYTFGSGTRLTVV.

Concerning this clone itself: One end of the junction fails to match germline, which may point to a read error. DNA of the CDR3: TGTGCCACCCTTCGGGGTAACCATGGCTACACCTTC. Its protein product is CATLRGNHGYTF. The chain recombines TRBV7-9 with TRBJ1-2; no firm D call. The germline CDR1 and CDR2 sequences are SEHNR and FQNEAQ (reference sequence). CDR3 length equals 12 residues.

The chain links TRBV19 to TRBJ2-1; no firm D call. Trimming shortened V by 4 bases and J by 0 bases, and 10 bases separated the two germline ends. CDR3 length: 15 residues. Germline lookup yields CDR1 LNHDA and CDR2 SQIVND (reference sequence). CDR3 protein: CASSTSGSSYNEQFF. CDR3 in DNA: TGTGCCAGTAGTACCTCCGGTAGCTCCTACAATGAGCAGTTCTTC.

V and J are TRBV7-7 and TRBJ2-3; 10 bases map to TRBD2. Germline CDR1 reads SSHAT; CDR2 reads FNYEAQ (reference sequence). J gave up 1 base and V 5 bases, and 3 bases lay outside the gene matches. The CDR3 spans 15 residues. The CDR3 DNA follows: TGTGCCAGCAGCCCCAGCGGGGGGGGCACAGATACGCAGTATTTT. Protein: CASSPSGGGTDTQYF. The complete variable domain, with remaining parts taken from reference TRBV7-7 and TRBJ2-3, reads GAGVSQSPRYKVTKRGQDVTLRCDPISSHATLYWYQQALGQGPEFLTYFNYEAQPDKSGLPSDRFSAERPEGSISTLTIQRTEQRDSAMYRCASSPSGGGTDTQYFGPGTRLTVL.

V and J are TRBV27 and TRBJ2-2; 7 bases fit TRBD1. The CDR3 spans 16 residues. CDR1 and CDR2 from the germline V gene are MNHEY and SMNVEV (reference sequence). V was pared by 8 bases and J by 2 bases, with 11 bases of the junction left unmatched. CDR3 sequence reads: CASRPLRQGNTGELFF. Written as DNA, the CDR3 is TGTGCCAGCCGACCCTTGAGACAGGGAAACACCGGGGAGCTGTTTTTT.

The V and J genes are TRBV27 and TRBJ2-2, with D possibly matching TRBD2 (7 bases). The V gene's germline CDR1 is MNHEY and CDR2 SMNVEV (reference sequence). Deletions cut 10 bases from V and 7 bases from J, with 22 bases between. The CDR3 totals 15 residues. The chain's CDR3 is CATAGLGGAGGELFF. The DNA for the CDR3 is TGTGCCACAGCCGGATTGGGGGGGGCTGGCGGGGAGCTGTTTTTT.

The rearrangement links TRBV7-7 to TRBJ2-1; 11 nucleotides line up with TRBD2. This CDR3 contains 16 residues. The ends lost 3 bases at V and 4 bases at J; junction bases unmatched: 5. Per the germline V gene, CDR1 is SSHAT and CDR2 is FNYEAQ (reference sequence). CDR3 coding DNA: TGTGCCAGCAGCTTCGGGACTAGCGGACTGTACAATGAGCAGTTCTTC. This sequence encodes CASSFGTSGLYNEQFF. Full variable domain (rest looked up from reference TRBV7-7 and TRBJ2-1): GAGVSQSPRYKVTKRGQDVTLRCDPISSHATLYWYQQALGQGPEFLTYFNYEAQPDKSGLPSDRFSAERPEGSISTLTIQRTEQRDSAMYRCASSFGTSGLYNEQFFGPGTRLTVL.

The chain uses TRBV25-1 and TRBJ2-1; TRBD2 agrees at 15 bases. The CDR3 length is 17 residues. With V trimmed by 3 bases and J by 7 bases, 7 bases remained unmatched. Germline V CDR1 and CDR2: MGHDK, SYGVNS. CDR3 in DNA: TGTGCCAGCAGTGATGGGGGACTAGCGGGGGGTTTAAATGAGCAGTTCTTC. It encodes CASSDGGLAGGLNEQFF. Supplemented by reference TRBV25-1 and TRBJ2-1, the full variable domain reads EADIYQTPRYLVIGTGKKITLECSQTMGHDKMYWYQQDPGMELHLIHYSYGVNSTEKGDLSSESTVSRIRTEHFPLTLESARPSHTSQYLCASSDGGLAGGLNEQFFGPGTRLTVL.

The chain combines TRBV7-9 with TRBJ2-7; the D is unclear. The ends were cut back, 2 bases at V and 4 bases at J, with 9 bases in the middle. The germline V gene encodes CDR1 SEHNR and CDR2 FQNEAQ (reference sequence). This CDR3 spans 13 amino acids. The CDR3 DNA reads TGTGCCAGCAGCTTAAGTGACTCTTACGAGCAGTACTTC. Its protein is CASSLSDSYEQYF. The entire variable domain, with the rest obtained from reference TRBV7-9 and TRBJ2-7, is as follows: DTGVSQNPRHKITKRGQNVTFRCDPISEHNRLYWYRQTLGQGPEFLTYFQNEAQLEKSRLLSDRFSAERPKGSFSTLEIQRTEQGDSAMYLCASSLSDSYEQYFGPGTRLTVT.

The chain has TRBV4-1 and TRBJ1-1; no reliable D call. CDR1 and CDR2 (germline): MGHRA, YSYEKL. The CDR3 is 12 amino acids. Trimming took off 1 base at V and 8 bases at J, with 8 bases between the two ends. DNA of the CDR3: TGCGCCAGCAGCCAAGTTGAGACAGAAGCTTTCTTT. Protein product: CASSQVETEAFF.

The chain links TRBV2 to TRBJ1-1; D possibly corresponds to TRBD1 (5 bases). The CDR3 totals 14 residues. Deletions cut 5 bases from V and 1 base from J, with 11 bases between. Germline-derived CDR1 and CDR2 are SNHLY and FYNNEI. The CDR3 nucleotides are TGTGCCAGCAGTCCCGGGAGGGGGAACACTGAAGCTTTCTTT. Translating gives CASSPGRGNTEAFF.

A remark on this clone: Compared with germline, one end of the junction differs, possibly owing to a read error. Other DNA sequences within the sample encode an identical CDR3. The gene calls are TRBV10-3 and TRBJ2-7, with 7 bases identical to TRBD1. The CDR3 has 14 amino acids. Germline CDR1 reads ENHRY; CDR2 reads SYGVKD. The CDR3 DNA is TGTGCTATCAGTGGGGACAGCTACTCCTACGAGCAGTACTTC. Residues: CAISGDSYSYEQYF.

In its sample, this clone was seen many times. This chain uses TRBV19 with TRBJ1-6; no clear D gene. The CDR3 spans 17 residues. Germline assignment: CDR1 LNHDA and CDR2 SQIVND (reference sequence). Trimming removed 5 bases at V and 0 bases at J, with 14 bases between. The CDR3 region has the DNA TGTGCCAGTAGTGCTATCGACGGCAGCTCCTATAATTCACCCCTCCACTTT. It encodes CASSAIDGSSYNSPLHF. Drawing the rest from reference TRBV19 and TRBJ1-6, the complete variable domain is DGGITQSPKYLFRKEGQNVTLSCEQNLNHDAMYWYRQDPGQGLRLIYYSQIVNDFQKGDIAEGYSVSREKKESFPLTVTSAQKNPTAFYLCASSAIDGSSYNSPLHFGNGTRLTVT.

The chain employs TRBV19 and TRBJ1-1; no firm D call. The CDR3 spans 13 residues. The germline gives CDR1 LNHDA, CDR2 SQIVND (reference sequence). Trimming shortened V by 3 bases and J by 1 base, and 6 bases separated the two germline ends. The CDR3 region is CASSISGNTEAFF. DNA for the CDR3: TGTGCCAGTAGTATCAGCGGGAACACTGAAGCTTTCTTT.